The 6 T cell receptor beta chains presented below share a single source sample, sequenced in a study of blood T cell repertoires in COVID-19. Data came from immunoSEQ multiplex PCR; TCRdb stores just in-frame clones and leaves some out. There are about 350,000 clones in the sample; approximately 90% occur only once, and 3.9% lies in the top ten. Sequencing was performed on peripheral blood. All receptors come from a woman aged 55-69 years with COVID-19, enrolled during active disease.

The V and J genes are TRBV4-2 and TRBJ2-2; D is undetermined. Germline CDR1 is LGHNA and CDR2 is YNFKEQ. Trimming pared 11 bases from V and 8 bases from J, leaving 6 bases between. The length of the CDR3 is 9 residues. The DNA for the CDR3 is TGTGCCCCCAGGGGGGAGCTGTTTTTT. Translated: CAPRGELFF.

This chain joins TRBV5-4 and TRBJ2-7, with unresolved D. CDR3 length: 14 amino acids. Germline V CDR1 and CDR2: SGHNT, YYREEE (reference sequence). V was shortened by 1 base and J by 6 bases, with 14 bases between the two germline ends. The CDR3 spells CASSLRLGRSEQYF. Here the CDR3 DNA reads TGTGCCAGCAGCTTGAGGCTAGGTCGCTCCGAGCAGTACTTC. Full variable domain (rest looked up from reference TRBV5-4 and TRBJ2-7): ETGVTQSPTHLIKTRGQQVTLRCSSQSGHNTVSWYQQALGQGPQFIFQYYREEENGRGNFPPRFSGLQFPNYSSELNVNALELDDSALYLCASSLRLGRSEQYFGPGTRLTVT.

This clone is a singleton in its sample. The CDR3 DNA reads TGTGCCTGGAGTTTAGTAACCGATACGCAGTATTTT. As protein: CAWSLVTDTQYF. The chain has TRBV30 and TRBJ2-3; D ambiguous. Germline loops: CDR1 GTSNPN, CDR2 SVGIG (reference sequence). This CDR3 spans 12 amino acids. V lost 2 bases and J 6 bases, leaving 9 bases between the germline ends.

This rearrangement joins TRBV29-1 to TRBJ1-1; D gene uncertain. Trimming took off 4 bases at V and 1 base at J, with 7 bases between the two ends. The germline gives CDR1 SQVTM, CDR2 ANQGSEA. This CDR3 has 12 amino acids. In DNA, the CDR3 is TGCAGCGTTGTCCCGGGGAACACTGAAGCTTTCTTT. Amino acids: CSVVPGNTEAFF.

The chain is built from TRBV24-1 and TRBJ1-5, with a tentative D call TRBD1 (5 bases). V lost 7 bases to trimming and J lost 0 bases, with 12 bases between them. The CDR3 covers 15 residues. Germline CDR1 is KGHDR and CDR2 is SFDVKD. As DNA, the CDR3 is TGTGCCACCAGCGACAGCTCTTATAGCAATCAGCCCCAGCATTTT. Protein sequence: CATSDSSYSNQPQHF.

The chain links TRBV12-5 to TRBJ1-3, with 7 nucleotides matching TRBD1. This CDR3 region has 15 residues. Germline V gene sequence: CDR1 LGHNT, CDR2 FRNRAP. With 5 bases clipped from V and 2 bases from J, the junction kept 6 bases outside the gene matches. CDR3 protein: CASGQGVLTGNTIYF. The CDR3 DNA follows: TGTGCTAGTGGTCAGGGGGTGTTGACTGGAAACACCATATATTTT.